These 3 T cell receptor beta chains came from one sample sequenced in a study of blood T cells in healthy people across ages. Primers used in a second PCR of about 7 to 12 cycles were a sample-barcoded 5' primer and a J-beta primer mix. TCRdb independently ran MiXCR on the 5' RACE reads; one entry per CDR3 protein. The sample carries hundreds of thousands of distinct CDR3 sequences, around 45% recorded once. The sample consisted of blood. These receptors were taken from a woman in her fifties or sixties in good health.

About this clonotype: One end of the junction is discordant with germline, which a read error may explain. The chain recombines TRBV20-1 with TRBJ2-7; TRBD2 might be the D (6 bases). Germline V gene sequence: CDR1 DFQATT, CDR2 SNEGSKA (reference sequence). This CDR3 contains 13 residues. The DNA for the CDR3 is TGCAGTACTAGTGGGCGGGACGGCTACGAGCAGTACTTC. Amino acid sequence: CSTSGRDGYEQYF.

This clonotype was observed a handful of times. The chain links TRBV28 to TRBJ2-7; D is uncertain. The CDR3 contains 13 residues. The germline V and J ends were trimmed by 10 bases and 3 bases, with 16 bases remaining between them. Germline CDR1 MDHEN, CDR2 SYDVKM. The CDR3 region is CATGALPLYEQYF. CDR3 DNA: TGTGCCACCGGAGCCCTACCCCTCTACGAGCAGTACTTC.

The chain employs TRBV10-3 and TRBJ2-1, with a weak D call TRBD1 (5 bases). Germline assignment: CDR1 ENHRY and CDR2 SYGVKD. The CDR3 runs to 13 residues. Trimming cost V 2 bases and J 8 bases, with 10 bases left between them. In nucleotides, the CDR3 is TGTGCCATCAGTGAGGACAGAGACCATGAGCAGTTCTTC. Protein product: CAISEDRDHEQFF.